This paragraph covers one T cell receptor beta chain sequence. This clone came up once. What antigen it recognizes has not been identified. No much larger clone exists at a distance of one base, and base qualities are not known. This entry comes from a study of cytotoxic CD8 clonotypes in ibrutinib-treated CLL (dated by TCRdb to about 2021). Looking at the study overall: The cohort was composed of approximately 11 relapsed/refractory and approximately 14 treatment-naive patients; IGHV unmutated status was identified in about 17 patients. Partial responses were observed in approximately 24 patients and complete responses in 2; after a median follow-up of around 64 months, remission was maintained in around 14 patients and progression was observed in 12. Response samples were obtained after a median of roughly eleven months of treatment, with a range of roughly 6 to 36 months. An average of about 260,000 productive templates and 80,000 to 100,000 productive rearrangements was obtained per sample. Of the approximately 91 people in the trial, about two dozen had longitudinal samples available. Cryopreserved peripheral blood mononuclear cells were obtained before treatment, at response, and at either sustained remission or disease progression. Patients were still on ibrutinib when every remission and progressive disease sample was collected.

The time point label on this specimen signifies: 12 months on ibrutinib. Around 1.8 micrograms of genomic DNA were extracted from cryopreserved PBMCs for TCR beta library preparation. High-throughput TCR beta sequencing was performed on longitudinal blood samples from CLL patients receiving ibrutinib monotherapy. The patients took part in an open-label, single-center phase 2 trial of ibrutinib monotherapy. Overall results and qualifications from the work: At baseline, clonality was higher than in age-matched healthy donors and showed a strong correlation with circulating CD8+ T-cell counts. Clonality rose at ibrutinib response, remained stable during sustained remission, and dropped back toward baseline at progression. Public clonotypes were rare and either contracted or stayed stable during treatment, and the rise in clonality at ibrutinib response reflected the expansion of private clonotypes. Lymph node repertoires were not examined, and the timing of sampling was not matched between patients in sustained remission and those whose disease progressed.

The goal of deep resolution MiSeq sequencing was a depth between 1 in 1 million and 1 in 200,000 T cells, and coverage averaged 10x per clonotype. TCR beta libraries were generated with the immunoSEQ hsTCRB Kit. The published analysis was carried out like this. Data were analyzed with ImmunoSEQ Data Assistant and ImmunoSEQ Analyzer, with V, D and J genes assigned per IMGT definitions. Clonality, with values ranging from 0 to 1, was calculated as one minus the normalized Shannon entropy of productive rearrangement frequencies. Only overrepresented clonotypes making up at least 0.05% of the repertoire of each patient were included in the public clonotype analysis. Repertoires from roughly 13 age-matched healthy donors in immuneACCESS were used as clonality controls. Entries here come from immuneACCESS through TCRdb and include only in-frame sequences with V and J called. Some clones fail to appear in such tables; in the studies checked, an unresolved V gene covers under half of the shortfall, and the cause of the remainder is unknown. V and J calls and clone size are given by that table; D and trimming were obtained from the DNA. The sample table records around 70,000 clones; less than 95% of these occur just once. The ten most abundant clones make up approximately 3% of the sample.

CDR1 and CDR2, per the germline V gene (reference sequence), are SEHNR and FQNEAQ. V loses 3 bases, J loses 2 bases, and the germline ends lie 8 bases apart. The CDR3 covers 14 residues, taking in both the cysteine and the phenylalanine. The retained sequence is limited to the CDR3, 42 bases, with the frame set at the first base. The starting material was PBMCs, obtained after 12 months of ibrutinib treatment. The sequence is built from TRBV7-9 and TRBJ1-5, with a weak D call of TRBD1 (6 bases match). The origin of this receptor is a human donor with chronic lymphocytic leukemia. The CDR3 protein: CASSLGAGNQPQHF. The sequence in DNA is TGTGCCAGCAGCTTGGGGGCGGGCAATCAGCCCCAGCATTTT.